The 18 T cell receptor beta chains in this list originate from one sample, sequenced in a study of T cell responses to AZD1222 COVID-19 vaccine. Only in-frame clones appear in the TCRdb table, and some are missing; sequencing was by immunoSEQ multiplex PCR. The sample contains roughly 100,000 clones, 89% of which appear only once. This specimen consisted of peripheral blood, obtained 28 days after the second AZD1222 dose. These TCRs come from an adult who received the AZD1222 COVID-19 vaccine.

V usage is TRBV3-1 (or the pseudogene TRBV3-2) and J usage is TRBJ2-1; 9 bases match TRBD2. V shed 5 bases, J shed 6 bases, and the junction held 8 bases outside the gene matches. The CDR3 length is 15 residues. Germline loops: CDR1 LGHDT, CDR2 YNNKEL (reference sequence). The CDR3 DNA is TGTGCCAGCAGCTCCTATAGCGGGAGTCTCAATGAGCAGTTCTTC. This sequence encodes CASSSYSGSLNEQFF.

The chain is built from TRBV7-2 and TRBJ2-1, with TRBD2 matching 10 bases. The CDR3 loop spans 16 amino acids. Germline V gene lookup returns CDR1 SGHTA and CDR2 FQGNSA. V dropped 4 bases and J dropped 7; count of bases not matched to a gene: 10. The DNA of the CDR3 is TGTGCCAGCAGCTCATTAAGAGGGGGACTAGCGAATGAGCAGTTCTTC. This codes for CASSSLRGGLANEQFF.

The CDR3 nucleotides are TGTGCCAGCAGCTTCGACGAGAACACTGAAGCTTTCTTT. Its translation: CASSFDENTEAFF. The chain couples TRBV7-7 to TRBJ1-1; D unresolved. Per the germline V gene, CDR1 is SSHAT and CDR2 is FNYEAQ (reference sequence). This CDR3 spans 13 amino acids. Trimming took 3 bases from V and 1 from J, leaving 6 bases between them.

The chain couples TRBV27 to TRBJ1-2; the D gene is possibly TRBD1 (5 bases). The CDR3 sequence is 13 residues long. Germline V gene sequence: CDR1 MNHEY, CDR2 SMNVEV (reference sequence). Trimming left V 5 bases short and J 8 bases short, with 15 bases between. CDR3 region: CASSIYGGEGYTF. The CDR3 coding sequence is TGTGCCAGCAGTATATATGGGGGGGAGGGCTACACCTTC.

This chain links TRBV20-1 with TRBJ2-2, with D hard to call. Germline lookup yields CDR1 DFQATT and CDR2 SNEGSKA (reference sequence). The CDR3 sequence is 11 residues long. Between the trimmed V and J ends, which lost 5 bases and 8 bases, there was a span of 9 bases. For the CDR3, the DNA is TGCAGTGCTTCGTTCGGTGGGGAGCTGTTTTTT. It translates to CSASFGGELFF.

The chain recombines TRBV18 with TRBJ2-7, with TRBD2 matching over 9 bases. The germline CDR1 and CDR2 sequences are KGHSH and LQKENI. Trimming cost V 4 bases and J 7 bases; bases outside gene matches: 11. The CDR3 sequence is 15 residues long. CDR3 loop: CASSQAGGGTAEQYF. CDR3 in DNA: TGTGCCAGCTCACAGGCGGGAGGGGGTACTGCTGAGCAGTACTTC.

The chain uses TRBV10-3 and TRBJ2-1; weak D call: TRBD2 (5 bases). The CDR3 has 17 amino acids. Germline V gives CDR1 ENHRY, CDR2 SYGVKD. Between the trimmed V and J ends, which lost 0 bases and 0 bases, there was a span of 12 bases. CDR3 DNA sequence: TGTGCCATCAGTGAGTCTTGTGGCGGGTGCTCCTACAATGAGCAGTTCTTC. As protein: CAISESCGGCSYNEQFF.

The gene calls are TRBV28 and TRBJ1-4; D gene unclear. V was pared by 2 bases and J by 5 bases, with 3 bases between. CDR1 and CDR2 (germline): MDHEN, SYDVKM. This CDR3 comprises 12 residues. The CDR3 coding sequence is TGTGCCAGCAGTTTAGGGAATGAAAAACTGTTTTTT. It is translated as CASSLGNEKLFF.

This chain links TRBV6-1 with TRBJ1-2, with D unresolved. There are 19 residues in the CDR3. The germline V gene has CDR1 MNHNS and CDR2 SASEGT. Deletions cut 4 bases from V and 8 bases from J, with 32 bases between. CDR3 in DNA: TGTGCCAGCAGTGGGGGAGGAACGAGGGCGAGAGGGTTCGGCGGGGGCTACACCTTC. It translates to CASSGGGTRARGFGGGYTF.

This clone appeared a single time. The CDR3 loop reads CASSYTSGGTDTQYF. The DNA for the CDR3 is TGTGCCAGCAGTTACACTAGCGGGGGCACAGATACGCAGTATTTT. The chain joins TRBV6-6 to TRBJ2-3; 10 bases are a match to TRBD2. The CDR3 length is 15 residues. V gave up 2 bases and J gave up 1 base; unmatched junction bases: 0. Germline V CDR1 and CDR2: MNHNY, SVGAGI (reference sequence).

The V and J genes are TRBV4-1 and TRBJ1-5; no definite D call. The CDR3 spans 14 residues. V was trimmed by 2 bases and J by 4 bases, leaving 9 bases between them. Germline-derived CDR1 and CDR2 are MGHRA and YSYEKL. The CDR3 bases are TGCGCCAGCAGCCAACGGTCAGAAAATCAGCCCCAGCATTTT. Amino acids: CASSQRSENQPQHF.

This clone came up once. The chain is built from TRBV30 and TRBJ2-5, with TRBD2 identical over 14 bases. V shed 0 bases and J 3 bases; nucleotides not matched to a gene: 0. Germline lookup yields CDR1 GTSNPN and CDR2 SVGIG (reference sequence). This CDR3 is 15 amino acids long. Written as DNA, the CDR3 is TGTGCCTGGAGTGTGGGACTAGCGGGAGAAGAGACCCAGTACTTC. It yields the protein CAWSVGLAGEETQYF.

Here the CDR3 DNA reads TGTGCCAGCAGTGAAAACGAAGGACAGGGCGTCCACGAGCAGTACTTC. Protein: CASSENEGQGVHEQYF. This sequence joins TRBV6-1 and TRBJ2-7; the match to TRBD1 covers 8 bases. V lost 2 bases, J lost 5 bases, and 11 bases stayed unmatched. Germline CDR1 is MNHNS and CDR2 is SASEGT. The CDR3 runs to 16 residues.

The chain links TRBV30 to TRBJ2-2; D may correspond to TRBD1 or TRBD2 (5 bases each). V was pared by 2 bases and J by 6 bases, with 10 bases between. The CDR3 loop spans 13 amino acids. Germline CDR1 and CDR2: GTSNPN and SVGIG (reference sequence). The CDR3 DNA is TGTGCCTGGAGTAGGGGAGTGGCCGGGGAGCTGTTTTTT. Its protein is CAWSRGVAGELFF. The variable domain in full, completed from reference TRBV30 and TRBJ2-2, reads SQTIHQWPATLVQPVGSPLSLECTVEGTSNPNLYWYRQAAGRGLQLLFYSVGIGQISSEVPQNLSASRPQDRQFILSSKKLLLSDSGFYLCAWSRGVAGELFFGEGSRLTVL.

The V gene is TRBV29-1, the J gene TRBJ2-1; D may be TRBD1 (5 bases). Trimming shortened V by 5 bases and J by 9 bases, and 14 bases separated the two germline ends. This CDR3 spans 12 amino acids. CDR1 SQVTM and CDR2 ANQGSEA come from the germline V gene. The CDR3 spells CSVLQEISEQFF. In nucleotides, the CDR3 is TGCAGCGTTCTACAGGAAATCAGTGAGCAGTTCTTC.

The CDR3 bases are TGTGCCAGCAGCTCGGTTACAGGCCTCTACGAGCAGTACTTC. It yields the protein CASSSVTGLYEQYF. The chain recombines TRBV7-4 with TRBJ2-7, with D perhaps TRBD1 (5 bases). The CDR3 sequence is 14 residues long. V lost 4 bases to trimming and J lost 3 bases, with 13 bases between them. Germline assignment: CDR1 SGHVT and CDR2 SQSDAQ.

The V call is TRBV3-1 (or the pseudogene TRBV3-2), the J call TRBJ1-6, with D maybe TRBD1 (6 bases). This CDR3 region has 18 residues. Trimming pared 3 bases from V and 7 bases from J, leaving 22 bases between. Germline CDR1 reads LGHDT; CDR2 reads YNNKEL (reference sequence). In DNA, the CDR3 is TGTGCCAGCAGCCACGGTCGTTTCGTCAGGGGCGGAAATTCACCCCTCCACTTT. It translates to CASSHGRFVRGGNSPLHF.

In this sample, this clone turned up once. The chain combines TRBV6-1 with TRBJ2-7; possible D gene TRBD1, 5 bases. This CDR3 is built from 14 residues. Germline V gene lookup returns CDR1 MNHNS and CDR2 SASEGT. Trimming took off 2 bases at V and 6 bases at J, with 14 bases between the two ends. CDR3 coding DNA: TGTGCCAGCAGTGAACAGGGCATACAGGTCGAGCAGTACTTC. Translation: CASSEQGIQVEQYF.